This TCR beta chain appears in the sequencing data of a study of blood T cell repertoires in COVID-19. Generated by immunoSEQ multiplex PCR, the TCRdb table keeps only in-frame clones and is missing some. This table has around 300,000 clones, around 87% appearing once. V shed 2 bases, J shed 2 bases, and the junction held 2 bases outside the gene matches. This CDR3 is 15 amino acids long. Germline CDR1 is SNHLY and CDR2 is FYNNEI. The age range of participants was about 18 to 90 years, with residence in about 25 US areas. V and J are TRBV2 and TRBJ1-4, with 7 bases aligning to TRBD1. Sequencing was performed on PBMCs or T cells enriched from blood (not recorded which). This sequence originates from a woman aged 25 to 39 who had recovered from COVID-19. The chain's CDR3 is CASSETQGTNEKLFF. CDR3 nucleotides: TGTGCCAGCAGTGAAACACAGGGGACTAATGAAAAACTGTTTTTT.